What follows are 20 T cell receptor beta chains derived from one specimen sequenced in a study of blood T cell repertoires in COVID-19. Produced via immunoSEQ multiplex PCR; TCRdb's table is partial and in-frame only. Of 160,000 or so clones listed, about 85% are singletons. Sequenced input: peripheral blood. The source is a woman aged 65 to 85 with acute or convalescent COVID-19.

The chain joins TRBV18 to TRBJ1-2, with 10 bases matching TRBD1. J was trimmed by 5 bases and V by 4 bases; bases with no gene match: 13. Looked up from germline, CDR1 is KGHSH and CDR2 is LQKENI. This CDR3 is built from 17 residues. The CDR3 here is CASSLSPPGQGIYGYTF. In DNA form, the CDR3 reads TGTGCCAGCTCACTATCCCCCCCGGGACAGGGGATTTATGGCTACACCTTC.

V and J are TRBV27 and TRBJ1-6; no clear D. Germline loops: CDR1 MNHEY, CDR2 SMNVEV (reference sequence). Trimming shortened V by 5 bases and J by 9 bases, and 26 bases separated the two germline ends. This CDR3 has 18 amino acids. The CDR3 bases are TGTGCCAGCAGTCCTAAGCGGCTTGGTAAGGGATACAGTTCACCCCTCCACTTT. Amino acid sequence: CASSPKRLGKGYSSPLHF.

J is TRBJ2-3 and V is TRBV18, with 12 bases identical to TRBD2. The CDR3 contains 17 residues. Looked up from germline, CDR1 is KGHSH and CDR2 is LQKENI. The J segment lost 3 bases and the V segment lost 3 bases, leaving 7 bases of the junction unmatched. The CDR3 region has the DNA TGTGCCAGCTCACCCGGACTAGCGGGGTGGGGGACAGATACGCAGTATTTT. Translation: CASSPGLAGWGTDTQYF.

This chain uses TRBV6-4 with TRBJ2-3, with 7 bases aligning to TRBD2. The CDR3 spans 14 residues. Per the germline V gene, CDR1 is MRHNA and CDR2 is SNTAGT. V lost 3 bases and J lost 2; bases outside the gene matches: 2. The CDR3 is CASSEAGFTDTQYF. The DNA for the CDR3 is TGTGCCAGCAGTGAAGCGGGATTCACAGATACGCAGTATTTT.

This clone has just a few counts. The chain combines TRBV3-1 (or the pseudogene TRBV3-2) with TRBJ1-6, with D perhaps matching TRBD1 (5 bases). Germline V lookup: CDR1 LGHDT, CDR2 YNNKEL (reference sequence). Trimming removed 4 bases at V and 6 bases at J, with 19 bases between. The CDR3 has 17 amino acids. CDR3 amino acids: CASSLFGGRDSNSPLHF. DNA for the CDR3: TGTGCCAGCAGCCTGTTCGGAGGCCGGGACTCTAATTCACCCCTCCACTTT.

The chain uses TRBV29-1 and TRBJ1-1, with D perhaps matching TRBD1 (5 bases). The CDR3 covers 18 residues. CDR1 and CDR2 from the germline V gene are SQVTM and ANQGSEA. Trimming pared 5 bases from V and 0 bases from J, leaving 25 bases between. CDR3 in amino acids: CSVSDPRQKAGMNTEAFF. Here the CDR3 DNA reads TGCAGCGTTTCAGATCCCCGACAGAAAGCTGGGATGAACACTGAAGCTTTCTTT.

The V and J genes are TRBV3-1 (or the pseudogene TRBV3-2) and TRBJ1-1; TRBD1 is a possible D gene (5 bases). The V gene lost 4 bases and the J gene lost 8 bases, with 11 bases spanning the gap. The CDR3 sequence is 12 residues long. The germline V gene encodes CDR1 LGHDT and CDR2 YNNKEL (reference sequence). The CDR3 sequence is CASSPRGGEAFF. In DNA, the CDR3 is TGTGCCAGCAGCCCACGGGGGGGGGAAGCTTTCTTT.

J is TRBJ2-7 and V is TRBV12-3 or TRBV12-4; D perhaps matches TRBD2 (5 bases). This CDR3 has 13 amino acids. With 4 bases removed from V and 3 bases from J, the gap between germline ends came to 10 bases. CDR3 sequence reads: CASSSRDHYEQYV. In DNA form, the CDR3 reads TGTGCCAGCAGTTCCCGGGATCACTACGAGCAGTACGTC.

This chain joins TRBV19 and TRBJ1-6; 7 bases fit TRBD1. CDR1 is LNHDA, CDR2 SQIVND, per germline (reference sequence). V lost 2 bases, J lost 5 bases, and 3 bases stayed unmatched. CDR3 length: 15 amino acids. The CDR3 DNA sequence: TGTGCCAGTAGTATACCGGACAGGAATAATTCACCCCTCCACTTT. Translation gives CASSIPDRNNSPLHF.

This chain's CDR3 is CASSLRTSGRQETQYF. The DNA for the CDR3 is TGTGCCAGCAGTTTACGGACTAGCGGGAGACAAGAGACCCAGTACTTC. The chain links TRBV6-5 to TRBJ2-5, with 13 nucleotides matching TRBD2. The length of the CDR3 is 16 residues. J lost 2 bases, V lost 4 bases, and 4 bases had no gene match. The germline CDR1 and CDR2 sequences are MNHEY and SVGAGI.

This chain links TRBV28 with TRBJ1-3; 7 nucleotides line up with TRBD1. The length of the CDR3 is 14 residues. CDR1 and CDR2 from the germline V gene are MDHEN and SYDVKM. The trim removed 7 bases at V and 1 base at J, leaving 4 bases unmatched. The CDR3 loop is CASTLTGSGNTIYF. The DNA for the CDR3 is TGTGCCAGCACCTTGACAGGGTCTGGAAACACCATATATTTT.

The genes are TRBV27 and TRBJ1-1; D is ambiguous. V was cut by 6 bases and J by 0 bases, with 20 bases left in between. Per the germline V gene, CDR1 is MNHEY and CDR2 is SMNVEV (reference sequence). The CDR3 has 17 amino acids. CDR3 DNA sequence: TGTGCCAGCAGAATACTAAGCGGTGGACGGGTGAACACTGAAGCTTTCTTT. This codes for CASRILSGGRVNTEAFF.

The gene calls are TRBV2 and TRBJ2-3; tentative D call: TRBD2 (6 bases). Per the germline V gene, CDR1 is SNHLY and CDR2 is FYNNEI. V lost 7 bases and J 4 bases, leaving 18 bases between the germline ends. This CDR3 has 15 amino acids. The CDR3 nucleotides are TGTGCCAGCACCCGGACTACGTCGGGCGCAGATACGCAGTATTTT. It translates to CASTRTTSGADTQYF. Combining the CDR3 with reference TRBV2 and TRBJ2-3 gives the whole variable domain EPEVTQTPSHQVTQMGQEVILRCVPISNHLYFYWYRQILGQKVEFLVSFYNNEISEKSEIFDDQFSVERPDGSNFTLKIRSTKLEDSAMYFCASTRTTSGADTQYFGPGTRLTVL.

DNA for the CDR3: TGTGCCACCAGCGGGACTAGACAGACCGGGGAGCTGTTTTTT. Encoded protein: CATSGTRQTGELFF. The chain couples TRBV15 to TRBJ2-2, with 8 positions matching TRBD2. The CDR3 covers 14 residues. Losses at the gene ends were 5 bases for V and 5 bases for J; bases not matched to a gene: 4. Germline CDR1 and CDR2: LNHNV and YYDKDF (reference sequence).

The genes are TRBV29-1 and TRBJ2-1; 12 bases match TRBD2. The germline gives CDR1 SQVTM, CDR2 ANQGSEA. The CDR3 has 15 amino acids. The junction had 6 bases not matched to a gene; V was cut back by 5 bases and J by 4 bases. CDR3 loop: CSVPGLAGLYNEQFF. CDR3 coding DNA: TGCAGCGTTCCCGGACTAGCGGGGCTTTACAATGAGCAGTTCTTC.

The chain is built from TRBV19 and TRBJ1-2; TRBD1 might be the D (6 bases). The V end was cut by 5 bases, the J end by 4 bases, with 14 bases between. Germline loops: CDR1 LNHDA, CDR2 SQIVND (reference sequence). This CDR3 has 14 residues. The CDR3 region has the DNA TGTGCCAGTAGTGTCCACAGGGATACCTATGGCTACACCTTC. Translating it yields CASSVHRDTYGYTF.

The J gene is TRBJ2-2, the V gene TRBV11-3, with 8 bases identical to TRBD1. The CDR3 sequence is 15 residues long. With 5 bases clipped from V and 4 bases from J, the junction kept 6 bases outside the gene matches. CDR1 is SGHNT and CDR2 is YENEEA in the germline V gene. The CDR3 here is CASSPQGAGTGELFF. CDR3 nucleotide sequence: TGTGCCAGCAGCCCCCAGGGGGCGGGCACCGGGGAGCTGTTTTTT.

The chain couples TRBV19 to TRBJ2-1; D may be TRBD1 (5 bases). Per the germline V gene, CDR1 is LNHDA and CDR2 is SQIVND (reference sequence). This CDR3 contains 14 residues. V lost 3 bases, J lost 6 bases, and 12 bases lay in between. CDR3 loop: CASSMGLARNEQFF. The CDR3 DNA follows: TGTGCCAGTAGTATGGGGCTTGCCCGCAATGAGCAGTTCTTC.

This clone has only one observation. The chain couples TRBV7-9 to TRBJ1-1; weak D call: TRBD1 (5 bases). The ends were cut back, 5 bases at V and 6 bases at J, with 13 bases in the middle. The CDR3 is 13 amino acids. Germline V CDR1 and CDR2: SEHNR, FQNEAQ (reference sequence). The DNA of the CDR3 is TGTGCCAGCAGCAGGGACGAACTTTCTGAAGCTTTCTTT. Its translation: CASSRDELSEAFF.

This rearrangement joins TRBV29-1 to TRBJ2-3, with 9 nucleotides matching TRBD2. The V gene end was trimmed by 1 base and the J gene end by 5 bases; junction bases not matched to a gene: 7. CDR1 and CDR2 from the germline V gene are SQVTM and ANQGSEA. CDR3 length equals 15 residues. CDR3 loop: CSVEATRGGRDTQYF. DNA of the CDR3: TGCAGCGTTGAAGCGACGCGGGGGGGACGAGATACGCAGTATTTT.